The rows below give T cell receptor beta chains drawn from one sample of a study of T cells in Graves' hyperthyroidism and ophthalmopathy. TCRdb re-called the multiplex PCR reads through MiXCR, storing one row per CDR3 protein. The sample has hundreds of thousands of distinct CDR3 sequences, less than 15% seen once; the top ten hold about 15%. The sample taken for sequencing was blood. Receptors originate from a woman between 40 and 50 years old with Graves' hyperthyroidism. Both conserved end residues are part of each CDR3. A D gene is named only where the DNA matches it firmly. The size of a clone is reported for some rows only, either as once, few or many, or as a class for expanded clones.

abundance: many
v_gene: TRBV3-1
d_gene: TRBD1
j_gene: TRBJ2-1
CDR3nt: TGTGCCAGCAGCCTCTCGGGACAGGGGTATGAGCAGTTCTTC
CDR3aa: CASSLSGQGYEQFF

abundance: many
v_gene: TRBV7-9
d_gene: TRBD1
j_gene: TRBJ2-1
CDR3nt: TGTGCCAGCAGCTTGAGGCAGGGGGCTACCAATGAGCAGTTCTTC
CDR3aa: CASSLRQGATNEQFF

abundance: many
v_gene: TRBV10-2
d_gene: NA
j_gene: TRBJ2-7
CDR3nt: TGCGCCAGCAGTACCGGGACTGGGTGGGAGCAGTACTTC
CDR3aa: CASSTGTGWEQYF

abundance: many
v_gene: TRBV6-1
d_gene: NA
j_gene: TRBJ1-5
CDR3nt: TGTGCCAGCAGTACGTTACAGGGTCAGCCCCAGCATTTT
CDR3aa: CASSTLQGQPQHF

abundance: many
v_gene: TRBV2
d_gene: NA
j_gene: TRBJ2-1
CDR3nt: TGTGCCAGCAGGAGGGGGTACGGAAACAATGAGCAGTTCTTC
CDR3aa: CASRRGYGNNEQFF

abundance: many
v_gene: TRBV5-6
d_gene: TRBD2
j_gene: TRBJ2-3
CDR3nt: TGTGCCAGCAGCTTCTATAGCGGGAGCGGTGCAGATACGCAGTATTTT
CDR3aa: CASSFYSGSGADTQYF

abundance: many
v_gene: TRBV2
d_gene: NA
j_gene: TRBJ2-3
CDR3nt: TGTGCCAGCAGTGAGCAGGGTCTTAGCACAGATACGCAGTATTTT
CDR3aa: CASSEQGLSTDTQYF

abundance: few
v_gene: TRBV27
d_gene: NA
j_gene: TRBJ2-1
CDR3nt: TGTGCCAGCAGTTACGGGACTGTCGGGAGAGCTGAGCAGTTCTTC
CDR3aa: CASSYGTVGRAEQFF

abundance: NA
v_gene: TRBV4-1
d_gene: NA
j_gene: TRBJ2-7
CDR3nt: TGCGCCAGCAGCCAAGCAACGGGAACCAACTACGAGCAGTACTTC
CDR3aa: CASSQATGTNYEQYF

abundance: many
v_gene: TRBV20-1
d_gene: TRBD2
j_gene: TRBJ2-3
CDR3nt: TGCAGTGCCCCAGCGGGAGGGCCATCAGATACGCAGTATTTT
CDR3aa: CSAPAGGPSDTQYF

abundance: NA
v_gene: TRBV11-2
d_gene: TRBD1
j_gene: TRBJ2-1
CDR3nt: TGCGCCAGCAGCCAAGAAACGACAGGGGGCGCATACAATGAGCAGTTCTTC
CDR3aa: CASSQETTGGAYNEQFF

abundance: NA
v_gene: TRBV5-1
d_gene: TRBD1
j_gene: TRBJ1-4
CDR3nt: TGCGCCAGCAGCTTGGCCGGGGGACAGGGGAATGAAAAACTGTTTTTT
CDR3aa: CASSLAGGQGNEKLFF

abundance: NA
v_gene: TRBV11-3
d_gene: NA
j_gene: TRBJ1-2
CDR3nt: TGTGCCAGCAGCTCATCCATTCCCGCCCCCCAGAGGGATGGCTACACCTTC
CDR3aa: CASSSSIPAPQRDGYTF

abundance: NA
v_gene: TRBV4-1
d_gene: NA
j_gene: TRBJ2-5
CDR3nt: TGCGCCAGCAGCCAAAGTTTCGGAACTGGGGAGACCCAGTACTTC
CDR3aa: CASSQSFGTGETQYF

abundance: many
v_gene: TRBV27
d_gene: TRBD2
j_gene: TRBJ2-3
CDR3nt: TGTGCCAGCAGTTTCGGGACTAGCGGGGCCACAGATACGCAGTATTTT
CDR3aa: CASSFGTSGATDTQYF

abundance: NA
v_gene: TRBV14
d_gene: TRBD2
j_gene: TRBJ2-1
CDR3nt: TGTGCCAGCAGCCAAGATTCAGCGGGAGGGCCGGGCCCCTACAATGAGCAGTTCTTC
CDR3aa: CASSQDSAGGPGPYNEQFF

abundance: many
v_gene: TRBV28
d_gene: NA
j_gene: TRBJ2-7
CDR3nt: TGTGCCAGCAGTTTCCGACATACCGACTACGAGCAGTACTTC
CDR3aa: CASSFRHTDYEQYF

abundance: NA
v_gene: TRBV12-3/TRBV12-4
d_gene: NA
j_gene: TRBJ1-1
CDR3nt: TGTGCCAGCAGTTTAGCGCACCGGGCTGAAGCTTTCTTT
CDR3aa: CASSLAHRAEAFF

abundance: many
v_gene: TRBV12-3/TRBV12-4
d_gene: NA
j_gene: TRBJ2-7
CDR3nt: TGTGCCAGCAGTTTAGCTCGTGACAGCTTCTACGAGCAGTACTTC
CDR3aa: CASSLARDSFYEQYF

abundance: NA
v_gene: TRBV30
d_gene: TRBD1
j_gene: TRBJ2-7
CDR3nt: TGTGCCTGGAACGTAGGGACAGGGGAGCGGGAGCAGTACTTC
CDR3aa: CAWNVGTGEREQYF

abundance: many
v_gene: TRBV7-2
d_gene: NA
j_gene: TRBJ2-5
CDR3nt: TGTGCCAGCAGCCAACGGACTGGTTGGGGAGAGACCCAGTACTTC
CDR3aa: CASSQRTGWGETQYF

abundance: many
v_gene: TRBV28
d_gene: TRBD1
j_gene: TRBJ2-3
CDR3nt: TGTGCCAGCAGTGGACGGACAGGGGAGGATACGCAGTATTTT
CDR3aa: CASSGRTGEDTQYF

abundance: many
v_gene: TRBV30
d_gene: TRBD1
j_gene: TRBJ1-2
CDR3nt: TGTGCCCAGTACAGGGGGTTTAACTATGGCTACACCTTC
CDR3aa: CAQYRGFNYGYTF

abundance: few
v_gene: TRBV12-3/TRBV12-4
d_gene: TRBD1
j_gene: TRBJ1-5
CDR3nt: TGTGCCAGCAGCAGGGGGTTAGGCAATCAGCCCCAGCATTTT
CDR3aa: CASSRGLGNQPQHF

abundance: few
v_gene: TRBV28
d_gene: NA
j_gene: TRBJ2-2
CDR3nt: TGTGCCAGCAGTTTCGCCCCAGGGTCCTACACCGGGGAGCTGTTTTTT
CDR3aa: CASSFAPGSYTGELFF

abundance: NA
v_gene: TRBV5-4
d_gene: NA
j_gene: TRBJ2-2
CDR3nt: TGTGCCAGCAGCTCTTCTGGAGGGGAGCTGTTTTTT
CDR3aa: CASSSSGGELFF

abundance: many
v_gene: TRBV5-1
d_gene: NA
j_gene: TRBJ1-1
CDR3nt: TGCGCCAGCAGCTTGGCGGGGGCGGGTAGCACTGAAGCTTTCTTT
CDR3aa: CASSLAGAGSTEAFF

abundance: NA
v_gene: TRBV6-5
d_gene: NA
j_gene: TRBJ1-5
CDR3nt: TGTGCCAGCAGTTACAGGGCCGTTACTAAGCCCCAGCATTTT
CDR3aa: CASSYRAVTKPQHF

abundance: NA
v_gene: TRBV6-6
d_gene: TRBD2
j_gene: TRBJ2-1
CDR3nt: TGTGCCAGCAGTTACTCTTTCGAGCGGGAGAACAATGAGCAGTTCTTC
CDR3aa: CASSYSFERENNEQFF

abundance: few
v_gene: TRBV12-3/TRBV12-4
d_gene: TRBD1
j_gene: TRBJ1-1
CDR3nt: TGTGCCAGCAGTTTTTTTGGGACAGGGTGGACTGAAGCTTTCTTT
CDR3aa: CASSFFGTGWTEAFF

abundance: few
v_gene: TRBV6-1
d_gene: TRBD1
j_gene: TRBJ1-6
CDR3nt: TGTGCCAGCAATCATGGACAGGGATACTCACCCCTCCACTTT
CDR3aa: CASNHGQGYSPLHF

abundance: many
v_gene: TRBV11-2
d_gene: NA
j_gene: TRBJ2-3
CDR3nt: TGTGCCAGCAGCTTATATGCGGGGTGGGCAGATACGCAGTATTTT
CDR3aa: CASSLYAGWADTQYF

abundance: many
v_gene: TRBV10-3
d_gene: NA
j_gene: TRBJ2-7
CDR3nt: TGTGCCATCAGTGAGGCCGTGGACGAGCAGTACTTC
CDR3aa: CAISEAVDEQYF